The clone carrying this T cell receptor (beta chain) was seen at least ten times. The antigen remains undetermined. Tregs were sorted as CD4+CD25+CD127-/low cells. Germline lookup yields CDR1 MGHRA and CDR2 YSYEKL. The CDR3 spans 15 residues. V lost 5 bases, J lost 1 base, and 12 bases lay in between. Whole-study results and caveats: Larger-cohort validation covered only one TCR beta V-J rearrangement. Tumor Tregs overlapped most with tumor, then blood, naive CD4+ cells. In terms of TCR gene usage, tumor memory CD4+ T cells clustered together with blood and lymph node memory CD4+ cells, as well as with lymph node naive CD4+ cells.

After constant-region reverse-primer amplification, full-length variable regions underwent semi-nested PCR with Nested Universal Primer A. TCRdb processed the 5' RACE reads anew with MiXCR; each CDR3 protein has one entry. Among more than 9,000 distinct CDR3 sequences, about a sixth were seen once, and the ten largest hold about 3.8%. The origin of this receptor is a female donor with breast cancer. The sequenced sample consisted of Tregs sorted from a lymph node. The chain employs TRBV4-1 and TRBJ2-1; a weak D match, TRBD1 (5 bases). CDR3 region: CASSRGFSSYNEQFF. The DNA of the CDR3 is TGCGCCAGCAGCAGGGGATTTTCATCCTACAATGAGCAGTTCTTC.